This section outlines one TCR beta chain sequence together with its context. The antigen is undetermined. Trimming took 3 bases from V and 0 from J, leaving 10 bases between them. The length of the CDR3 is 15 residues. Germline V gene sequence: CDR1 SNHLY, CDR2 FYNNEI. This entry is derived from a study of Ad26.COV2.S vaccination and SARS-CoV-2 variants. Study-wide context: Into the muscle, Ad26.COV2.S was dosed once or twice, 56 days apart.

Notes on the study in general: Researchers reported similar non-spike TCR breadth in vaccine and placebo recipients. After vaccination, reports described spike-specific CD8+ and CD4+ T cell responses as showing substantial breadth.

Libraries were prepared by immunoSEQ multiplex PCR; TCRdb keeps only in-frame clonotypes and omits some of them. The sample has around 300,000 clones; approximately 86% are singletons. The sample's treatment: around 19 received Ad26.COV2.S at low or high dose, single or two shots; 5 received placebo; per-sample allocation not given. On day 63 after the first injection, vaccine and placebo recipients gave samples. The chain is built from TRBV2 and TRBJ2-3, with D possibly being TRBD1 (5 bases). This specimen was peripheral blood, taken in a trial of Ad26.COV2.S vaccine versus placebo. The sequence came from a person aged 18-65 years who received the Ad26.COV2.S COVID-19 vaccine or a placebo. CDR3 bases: TGTGCCAGCAGTGAGCAGGGCTCTAGCACAGATACGCAGTATTTT. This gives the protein CASSEQGSSTDTQYF.